This entry lists 22 T cell receptor beta chains sequenced from one sample in a study of T cell responses to AZD1222 COVID-19 vaccine. TCRdb keeps only in-frame clones here, not all; method: immunoSEQ multiplex PCR. Here the sample spans fewer than 70,000 clones, about 88% being singletons. The material sequenced was peripheral blood, taken 28 days after the second AZD1222 dose. These receptors were collected from an adult who received the AZD1222 COVID-19 vaccine.

The chain is built from TRBV4-2 and TRBJ1-4; possible D gene TRBD1, 5 bases. This CDR3 is built from 16 residues. Germline values: CDR1 LGHNA, CDR2 YNFKEQ. V was shortened by 0 bases and J by 4 bases, with 12 bases between the two germline ends. The CDR3 loop reads CASSQDFDSLNEKLFF. DNA for the CDR3: TGTGCCAGCAGCCAAGATTTTGACAGTCTTAATGAAAAACTGTTTTTT.

V is TRBV19 and J is TRBJ1-4; no reliable D call. CDR1 LNHDA and CDR2 SQIVND come from the germline V gene (reference sequence). V was pared by 2 bases and J by 4 bases, with 11 bases between. The length of the CDR3 is 15 residues. For the CDR3, the DNA is TGTGCCAGTAGTATATCGGGGAGCGGTAATGAAAAACTGTTTTTT. Residues: CASSISGSGNEKLFF.

The rearrangement uses TRBV7-9 and TRBJ1-1, with D perhaps TRBD1 (5 bases). This CDR3 comprises 14 residues. Germline CDR1 reads SEHNR; CDR2 reads FQNEAQ (reference sequence). V lost 6 bases to trimming and J lost 11 bases, with 22 bases between them. The CDR3: CASSSITRDAGAFF. The CDR3 region has the DNA TGTGCCAGCAGTTCCATTACTCGGGACGCTGGGGCTTTCTTT.

This chain connects TRBV6-5 to TRBJ2-2; D gene unclear. V lost 2 bases and J 0 bases, leaving 7 bases between the germline ends. Germline V lookup: CDR1 MNHEY, CDR2 SVGAGI. CDR3 length: 15 amino acids. CDR3 amino acids: CASSYKTTNTGELFF. DNA of the CDR3: TGTGCCAGCAGTTACAAGACAACGAACACCGGGGAGCTGTTTTTT.

The chain couples TRBV3-1 (or the pseudogene TRBV3-2) to TRBJ2-7; no clear D gene. CDR1 LGHDT and CDR2 YNNKEL come from the germline V gene (reference sequence). The ends were cut back, 0 bases at V and 5 bases at J, with 8 bases in the middle. This CDR3 is 13 amino acids long. The CDR3 DNA follows: TGTGCCAGCAGCCAAGATACAGAGGACGAGCAGTACTTC. As protein: CASSQDTEDEQYF.

The rearrangement uses TRBV6-5 and TRBJ2-3; TRBD2 matches at 9 bases. The CDR3 runs to 14 residues. With V trimmed by 6 bases and J by 4 bases, 5 bases remained unmatched. Germline values: CDR1 MNHEY, CDR2 SVGAGI. The CDR3 coding sequence is TGTGCCAGCAGATCGTGGACTAGCGCAGATACGCAGTATTTT. Translating it yields CASRSWTSADTQYF.

The genes are TRBV27 and TRBJ2-1; D remains unclear. The CDR3 is made up of 14 amino acids. Germline CDR1 reads MNHEY; CDR2 reads SMNVEV (reference sequence). V was trimmed by 6 bases and J by 7 bases, leaving 16 bases between them. CDR3 nucleotide sequence: TGTGCCAGCAGGGTAAACGGACGAGGTAATGAGCAGTTCTTC. Amino acid sequence: CASRVNGRGNEQFF.

The chain links TRBV7-3 to TRBJ2-5; possible D gene TRBD2, 7 bases. The length of the CDR3 is 14 residues. CDR1 and CDR2 from the germline V gene are SGHTA and FQGTGA. V was shortened by 2 bases and J by 9 bases, with 16 bases between the two germline ends. The CDR3, as DNA: TGTGCCAGCAGCTTAGCGGGGGCCGAGGGGGCCCAGTACTTC. Residues: CASSLAGAEGAQYF.

The J gene is TRBJ2-2, the V gene TRBV9; a weak D match, TRBD1 (6 bases). The germline V gene encodes CDR1 SGDLS and CDR2 YYNGEE. Trimming removed 7 bases from V and 2 bases from J, with 12 bases in between. The CDR3 sequence is 14 residues long. The CDR3 loop reads CASLPGTNTGELFF. CDR3 nucleotides: TGTGCCAGCCTCCCAGGGACAAACACCGGGGAGCTGTTTTTT.

The V call is TRBV30, the J call TRBJ1-1; D possibly corresponds to TRBD1 (5 bases). V lost 6 bases and J lost 2, with 10 bases in between. The germline gives CDR1 GTSNPN, CDR2 SVGIG (reference sequence). The CDR3 consists of 12 residues. CDR3 amino acids: CACYQGNTEAFF. The CDR3, as DNA: TGTGCCTGTTACCAGGGTAACACTGAAGCTTTCTTT.

V is TRBV30 and J is TRBJ1-2; perhaps TRBD1 as D (5 bases). CDR1 and CDR2 (germline): GTSNPN, SVGIG (reference sequence). V was shortened by 2 bases and J by 8 bases, with 12 bases between the two germline ends. CDR3 length: 12 amino acids. CDR3: CAWSTSKGGYTF. The CDR3 DNA sequence: TGTGCCTGGAGTACCTCAAAGGGGGGCTACACCTTC. The whole variable domain, filled in from reference TRBV30 and TRBJ1-2, reads SQTIHQWPATLVQPVGSPLSLECTVEGTSNPNLYWYRQAAGRGLQLLFYSVGIGQISSEVPQNLSASRPQDRQFILSSKKLLLSDSGFYLCAWSTSKGGYTFGSGTRLTVV.

V is TRBV10-3 and J is TRBJ2-1; tentatively, D is TRBD1 (5 bases). CDR1 is ENHRY, CDR2 SYGVKD, per germline. V lost 6 bases, J lost 5 bases, and 14 bases lay in between. The CDR3 runs to 14 residues. This CDR3 reads CAISPGAGHNEQFF. In DNA, the CDR3 is TGTGCCATCAGCCCTGGGGCAGGGCACAATGAGCAGTTCTTC.

The rearrangement uses TRBV5-5 and TRBJ2-1; TRBD2 agrees at 7 bases. V lost 2 bases, J lost 9 bases, and 17 bases stayed unmatched. CDR1 and CDR2 from the germline V gene are SGHKS and YYEKEE (reference sequence). The CDR3 spans 17 residues. CDR3 sequence (DNA): TGTGCCAGCAGCTTAATTATACTAGCGAGCTTCCGCAGTGAGCAGTTCTTC. Translated: CASSLIILASFRSEQFF.

V is TRBV5-1 and J is TRBJ1-4; TRBD1 agrees at 7 bases. Germline CDR1 is SGHRS and CDR2 is YFSETQ. The ends lost 0 bases at V and 8 bases at J; junction bases unmatched: 10. The CDR3 is 16 residues long. The DNA for the CDR3 is TGCGCCAGCAGCTTGGGACGGGACAGCGAATACGAAAAACTGTTTTTT. The encoded protein is CASSLGRDSEYEKLFF. Full variable domain (rest looked up from reference TRBV5-1 and TRBJ1-4): KAGVTQTPRYLIKTRGQQVTLSCSPISGHRSVSWYQQTPGQGLQFLFEYFSETQRNKGNFPGRFSGRQFSNSRSEMNVSTLELGDSALYLCASSLGRDSEYEKLFFGSGTQLSVL.

In DNA, the CDR3 is TGTGCCAGCAGTTCTAACGCAGGGGGAATAGAGACCCAGTACTTC. Protein: CASSSNAGGIETQYF. The chain combines TRBV6-4 with TRBJ2-5; the match to TRBD1 covers 7 bases. Germline-derived CDR1 and CDR2 are MRHNA and SNTAGT. This CDR3 is built from 15 residues. The V and J ends lost 5 bases and 4 bases, in that order; junction bases with no gene match: 10.

In this sample, this clone turned up once. The chain carries TRBV6-5 and TRBJ2-7; 10 nucleotides line up with TRBD1. The CDR3 covers 13 residues. J was trimmed by 9 bases and V by 0 bases; bases with no gene match: 2. Germline CDR1 reads MNHEY; CDR2 reads SVGAGI. The CDR3 protein is CASSYSRDRGQYF. The CDR3 DNA follows: TGTGCCAGCAGTTACTCTAGGGACAGGGGGCAGTACTTC.

The chain couples TRBV3-1 (or the pseudogene TRBV3-2) to TRBJ2-7; D not certain. In germline, CDR1 is LGHDT, CDR2 YNNKEL (reference sequence). This CDR3 has 12 amino acids. Between the trimmed V and J ends, which lost 4 bases and 2 bases, there was a span of 6 bases. In nucleotides, the CDR3 is TGTGCCAGCAGCCTACGTACCTACGAGCAGTACTTC. This gives the protein CASSLRTYEQYF.

The CDR3 region has the DNA TGTGCCAGCAGCGCAGTTTCCGACAGAATCTATGGCTACACCTTC. Residues: CASSAVSDRIYGYTF. The J gene is TRBJ1-2, the V gene TRBV9, with a tentative D call TRBD1 (5 bases). The V end lost 3 bases, the J end lost 4 bases, and 16 bases lay between the germline ends. Per the germline V gene, CDR1 is SGDLS and CDR2 is YYNGEE. The CDR3 has 15 amino acids. Based on the CDR3 plus reference TRBV9 and TRBJ1-2, the full variable domain is DSGVTQTPKHLITATGQRVTLRCSPRSGDLSVYWYQQSLDQGLQFLIQYYNGEERAKGNILERFSAQQFPDLHSELNLSSLELGDSALYFCASSAVSDRIYGYTFGSGTRLTVV.

The chain carries TRBV9 and TRBJ2-5; the D gene is possibly TRBD2 (5 bases). V was trimmed by 3 bases and J by 5 bases, leaving 17 bases between them. Germline assignment: CDR1 SGDLS and CDR2 YYNGEE. This CDR3 is built from 15 residues. CDR3: CASSARRGYEETQYF. In DNA, the CDR3 is TGTGCCAGCAGCGCCCGCCGAGGGTATGAGGAGACCCAGTACTTC.

The J gene is TRBJ1-5, the V gene TRBV28, with D possibly TRBD1 on 5 matching bases. Per the germline V gene, CDR1 is MDHEN and CDR2 is SYDVKM. V gave up 4 bases and J gave up 7 bases, with 14 bases separating them. The CDR3 covers 14 residues. Here the CDR3 reads CASSSLRGGQPQHF. For the CDR3, the DNA is TGTGCCAGCAGTTCTTTAAGGGGCGGGCAGCCCCAGCATTTT.

The rearrangement uses TRBV30 and TRBJ2-7; D is undetermined. The CDR3 covers 14 residues. Trimming took 2 bases from V and 2 from J, leaving 13 bases between them. Per the germline V gene, CDR1 is GTSNPN and CDR2 is SVGIG (reference sequence). The CDR3 loop is CAWSTQTATYEQYF. CDR3 in DNA: TGTGCCTGGAGTACCCAAACAGCTACCTACGAGCAGTACTTC.

The rearrangement joins TRBV6-5 to TRBJ2-6, with D possibly TRBD1 on 6 matching bases. Germline V CDR1 and CDR2: MNHEY, SVGAGI. Trimming pared 7 bases from V and 3 bases from J, leaving 13 bases between. The CDR3 is 15 residues long. The CDR3 coding sequence is TGTGCCAGCATGATGGGGGCAAATGGGGCCAACGTCCTGACTTTC. Translation: CASMMGANGANVLTF.